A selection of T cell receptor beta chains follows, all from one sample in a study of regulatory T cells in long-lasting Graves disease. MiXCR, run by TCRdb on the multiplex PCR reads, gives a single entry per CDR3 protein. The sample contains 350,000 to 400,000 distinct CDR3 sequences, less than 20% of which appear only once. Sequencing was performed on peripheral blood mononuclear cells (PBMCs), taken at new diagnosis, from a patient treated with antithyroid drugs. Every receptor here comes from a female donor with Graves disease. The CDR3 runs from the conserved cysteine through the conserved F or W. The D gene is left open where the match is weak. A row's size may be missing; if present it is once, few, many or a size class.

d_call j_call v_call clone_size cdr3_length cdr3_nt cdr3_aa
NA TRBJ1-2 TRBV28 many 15 TGTGCCAGCAGTTTAATCGAGGCCTACAACTATGGCTACACCTTC CASSLIEAYNYGYTF
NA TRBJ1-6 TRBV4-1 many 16 TGCGCCAGCAGCCAACGGTCTGAGACAAGGAATTCACCCCTCCACTTT CASSQRSETRNSPLHF
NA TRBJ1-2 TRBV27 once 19 TGTGCCAGCAGTAGGGGGTGGGGGCGGCCAGGGGAAGTGAACTATGGCTACACCTTC CASSRGWGRPGEVNYGYTF
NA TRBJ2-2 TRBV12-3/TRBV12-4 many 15 TGTGCCAGCAGTTCACTACCACCGAACACCGGGGAGCTGTTTTTT CASSSLPPNTGELFF
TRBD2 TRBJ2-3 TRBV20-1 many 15 TGCAGTGCTAGCGGTCTAGCGGAAAGCACAGATACGCAGTATTTT CSASGLAESTDTQYF
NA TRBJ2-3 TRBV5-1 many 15 TGCGCCAGCAGCTTCCCCGACCAAGGCACAGATACGCAGTATTTT CASSFPDQGTDTQYF
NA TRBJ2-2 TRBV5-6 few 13 TGTGCCAGCAGCCAACCCCCCACCGGGGAGCTGTTTTTT CASSQPPTGELFF
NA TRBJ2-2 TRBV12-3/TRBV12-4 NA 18 TGTGCCAGCAGCCACCGCCTACTGGGGATATCGAACACCGGGGAGCTGTTTTTT CASSHRLLGISNTGELFF
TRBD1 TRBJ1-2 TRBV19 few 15 TGTGCCAGTAGTGCCCGGGACAGCTTTAACTATGGCTACACCTTC CASSARDSFNYGYTF
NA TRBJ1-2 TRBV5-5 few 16 TGTGCCAGCAGCTTTGAAGATACCAGGGATAACTATGGCTACACCTTC CASSFEDTRDNYGYTF
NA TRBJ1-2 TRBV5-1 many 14 TGCGCCAGCAGCTTGGAAGGGACTGGTAGTTTCTACACCTTC CASSLEGTGSFYTF
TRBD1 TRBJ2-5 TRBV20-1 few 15 TGCAGTGCCCAAGACAGGGGGCATTACCAAGAGACCCAGTACTTC CSAQDRGHYQETQYF
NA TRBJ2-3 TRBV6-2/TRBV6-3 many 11 TGTGCCAGCAAGACGACAGATACGCAGTATTTT CASKTTDTQYF
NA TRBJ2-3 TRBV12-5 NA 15 TGTGCTAGTGGTTTAGTCTTGGAGGGCACAGATACGCAGTATTTT CASGLVLEGTDTQYF
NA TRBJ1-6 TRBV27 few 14 TGTGCCAGCAGTCCCCGACAGTATAATTCACCCCTCCACTTT CASSPRQYNSPLHF
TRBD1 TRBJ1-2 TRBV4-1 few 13 TGCGCCAGCAGCCGAACCGGGACAGGGAGCTACACCTTC CASSRTGTGSYTF
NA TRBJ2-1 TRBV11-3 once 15 TGTGCCAGCAGCTTAATGGGGGCAGGGTACAATGAGCAGTTCTTC CASSLMGAGYNEQFF
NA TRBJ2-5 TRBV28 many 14 TGTGCCAGCAGCCCTTTTAGGGGTGTAGAGACCCAGTACTTC CASSPFRGVETQYF
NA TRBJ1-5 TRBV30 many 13 TGTGCCTGGTGCGAGGGGGGGGATCAGCCCCAGCATTTT CAWCEGGDQPQHF
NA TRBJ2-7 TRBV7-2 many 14 TGTGCCAGCAGTGGTTGGTGGTTCGGCTACGAGCAGTACTTC CASSGWWFGYEQYF
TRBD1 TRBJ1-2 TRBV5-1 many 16 TGCGCCAGCAGCTTCCGGGACAGGGTTAGTCGTAGTGGCTACACCTTC CASSFRDRVSRSGYTF
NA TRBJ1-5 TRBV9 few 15 TGTGCCAGCAGCGTAGAAGGGTTAAGCAATCAGCCCCAGCATTTT CASSVEGLSNQPQHF